This is a list of T cell receptor beta chains from one sample in a study of cytomegalovirus exposure and HLA in healthy donors. Method: immunoSEQ multiplex PCR; TCRdb's copy keeps in-frame clones and lacks some. The table shows over 90,000 clones, with around 74% occurring only once. The sequenced sample consisted of PBMCs. Receptors originate from a female donor in good health and CMV-seropositive. Both conserved end residues are part of each CDR3. The D gene is left open where the match is weak. Size is stated for part of the rows, as once, few or many counts, or as a class when the clone is expanded.

d_call: TRBD1; cdr3_length: 12; j_call: TRBJ2-1; clone_size: -; v_call: TRBV9; cdr3_nt: TGTGCCAGCAGCGTAGACAGGGGTGGGCAGTTCTTC; cdr3_aa: CASSVDRGGQFF
d_call: TRBD2; cdr3_length: 15; j_call: TRBJ2-5; clone_size: -; v_call: TRBV28; cdr3_nt: TGTGCCAGCAGCCCTGGACTAGCGGGAGGAGAGACCCAGTACTTC; cdr3_aa: CASSPGLAGGETQYF
d_call: TRBD1; cdr3_length: 16; j_call: TRBJ1-3; clone_size: -; v_call: TRBV4-3; cdr3_nt: TGCGCCAGCAGCCAAGGGGGGACAGGGACTGGAAACACCATATATTTT; cdr3_aa: CASSQGGTGTGNTIYF
d_call: -; cdr3_length: 14; j_call: TRBJ2-2; clone_size: -; v_call: TRBV7-2; cdr3_nt: TGTGCCAGCAGCTTAGTTTGGGGGGCCGGGGAGCTGTTTTTT; cdr3_aa: CASSLVWGAGELFF
d_call: TRBD2; cdr3_length: 17; j_call: TRBJ2-1; clone_size: -; v_call: TRBV6-4; cdr3_nt: TGTGCCAGCAGTGACTCGTCTAGCGGGGGGGCTTTTATTGAGCAGTTCTTC; cdr3_aa: CASSDSSSGGAFIEQFF
d_call: -; cdr3_length: 13; j_call: TRBJ2-1; clone_size: medium-sized; v_call: TRBV6-4; cdr3_nt: TGTGCCAGCAGTATCCGAGAGACTGAAGAGCAGTTCTTC; cdr3_aa: CASSIRETEEQFF
d_call: TRBD2; cdr3_length: 16; j_call: TRBJ2-3; clone_size: few; v_call: TRBV4-3; cdr3_nt: TGCGCCAGCAGCCAAGAATTAGCGGGGTACACAGATACGCAGTATTTT; cdr3_aa: CASSQELAGYTDTQYF
d_call: TRBD2; cdr3_length: 14; j_call: TRBJ2-3; clone_size: -; v_call: TRBV9; cdr3_nt: TGTGCCAGCAGCCGGACTAGCGGGGGCGATACGCAGTATTTT; cdr3_aa: CASSRTSGGDTQYF
d_call: TRBD2; cdr3_length: 19; j_call: TRBJ2-1; clone_size: few; v_call: TRBV10-2; cdr3_nt: TGCGCCAGCAGTGAGACGCCACTACTAGCGGGAGAAATGTTGAATGAGCAGTTCTTC; cdr3_aa: CASSETPLLAGEMLNEQFF
d_call: -; cdr3_length: 13; j_call: TRBJ1-1; clone_size: -; v_call: TRBV6-5; cdr3_nt: TGTGCCAGCAGCGTGGGGAGAAGCACTGAAGCTTTCTTT; cdr3_aa: CASSVGRSTEAFF
d_call: TRBD1; cdr3_length: 19; j_call: TRBJ1-3; clone_size: -; v_call: TRBV5-1; cdr3_nt: TGCGCCAGCAGCTCCGTCCCCCGGGACAGGATTCTTACCGGAAACACCATATATTTT; cdr3_aa: CASSSVPRDRILTGNTIYF
d_call: TRBD1; cdr3_length: 12; j_call: TRBJ1-2; clone_size: once; v_call: TRBV29-1; cdr3_nt: TGCAGCGATAGACAGGGGGCGAATGGCTACACCTTC; cdr3_aa: CSDRQGANGYTF
d_call: TRBD1; cdr3_length: 16; j_call: TRBJ1-5; clone_size: -; v_call: TRBV7-9; cdr3_nt: TGTGCCAGCGGTTCCGGTGTAGGGGACAGGGATCAGCCCCAGCATTTT; cdr3_aa: CASGSGVGDRDQPQHF
d_call: -; cdr3_length: 12; j_call: TRBJ2-3; clone_size: -; v_call: TRBV28; cdr3_nt: TGTGCCAGCAGTCCCGTCCCAGGGACGCAGTATTTT; cdr3_aa: CASSPVPGTQYF
d_call: -; cdr3_length: 15; j_call: TRBJ2-2; clone_size: -; v_call: TRBV6-5; cdr3_nt: TGTGCCAGCAGTTACTCGACCGGGGGATTCGGGGAGCTGTTTTTT; cdr3_aa: CASSYSTGGFGELFF
d_call: -; cdr3_length: 14; j_call: TRBJ1-1; clone_size: -; v_call: TRBV7-8; cdr3_nt: TGTGCCAGCAGCTTAGAAAGGGGTAGCACTGAAGCTTTCTTT; cdr3_aa: CASSLERGSTEAFF
d_call: -; cdr3_length: 15; j_call: TRBJ2-3; clone_size: once; v_call: TRBV4-1; cdr3_nt: TGCGCCAGCAGCCAACCAGGTACTCTTACAGATACGCAGTATTTT; cdr3_aa: CASSQPGTLTDTQYF
d_call: -; cdr3_length: 14; j_call: TRBJ2-1; clone_size: -; v_call: TRBV6-6; cdr3_nt: TGTGCCAGCAGTTACTCGAGTGTTTACAATGAGCAGTTCTTC; cdr3_aa: CASSYSSVYNEQFF
d_call: -; cdr3_length: 18; j_call: TRBJ2-2; clone_size: few; v_call: TRBV4-3; cdr3_nt: TGCGCCAGCAGCCACCCCTCTGACGGTAGCTTGAACACCGGGGAGCTGTTTTTT; cdr3_aa: CASSHPSDGSLNTGELFF
d_call: -; cdr3_length: 14; j_call: TRBJ2-1; clone_size: -; v_call: TRBV9; cdr3_nt: TGTGCCAGCAGCGTAGGGGGGCTGTACAATGAGCAGTTCTTC; cdr3_aa: CASSVGGLYNEQFF
d_call: TRBD2; cdr3_length: 17; j_call: TRBJ2-1; clone_size: -; v_call: TRBV7-9; cdr3_nt: TGTGCCAGCAGTACAGGGGGAACTAGCGGGGAAAGGAATGAGCAGTTCTTC; cdr3_aa: CASSTGGTSGERNEQFF
d_call: -; cdr3_length: 17; j_call: TRBJ2-2; clone_size: -; v_call: TRBV7-6; cdr3_nt: TGTGCCAGCAGCTCCTTCGTTTGGGGGCGGAAGGACGGGGAGCTGTTTTTT; cdr3_aa: CASSSFVWGRKDGELFF
d_call: TRBD1; cdr3_length: 15; j_call: TRBJ1-4; clone_size: few; v_call: TRBV6-5; cdr3_nt: TGTGCCAGCAGTGCTTCAGGGGGCAGAGATGAAAAACTGTTTTTT; cdr3_aa: CASSASGGRDEKLFF
d_call: -; cdr3_length: 15; j_call: TRBJ1-3; clone_size: -; v_call: TRBV29-1; cdr3_nt: TGCAGCGCACTACAGGGACCGGGCTCTGGAAACACCATATATTTT; cdr3_aa: CSALQGPGSGNTIYF
d_call: TRBD2; cdr3_length: 15; j_call: TRBJ2-7; clone_size: -; v_call: TRBV6-1; cdr3_nt: TGTGCCAGCAGTGAACGGACTAGCGGGGCGAACGAGCAGTACTTC; cdr3_aa: CASSERTSGANEQYF